This TCR beta chain appears in the sequencing data of a study of blood T cell repertoires in COVID-19. The wider study: Acute and convalescent COVID-19 samples came from the United States, Italy and Spain.

In the authors' methods: Estimates of nucleated cell counts were drawn from the amplification of reference gene primers. The assay was immunoSEQ multiplex PCR, and TCRdb's table has in-frame clones only and misses some. Clone size and V and J calls were adopted from that table, with D and trimming inferred from the DNA. The data show around 85,000 clones, with around 88% seen just once and roughly 5.7% held by the top ten. The V gene's germline CDR1 is LGHNA and CDR2 YSLEER. Trimming pared 0 bases from V and 9 bases from J, leaving 18 bases between. CDR3 length: 16 residues. This chain uses TRBV4-3 with TRBJ1-3; D unresolved. Sequenced input: peripheral blood. The source of this sequence is a man between 60 and 75 years old with acute or convalescent COVID-19. In nucleotides, the CDR3 is TGCGCCAGCAGCCAAGAGCGAATAAGCGGGCTCTCCACCATATATTTT. Residues: CASSQERISGLSTIYF.